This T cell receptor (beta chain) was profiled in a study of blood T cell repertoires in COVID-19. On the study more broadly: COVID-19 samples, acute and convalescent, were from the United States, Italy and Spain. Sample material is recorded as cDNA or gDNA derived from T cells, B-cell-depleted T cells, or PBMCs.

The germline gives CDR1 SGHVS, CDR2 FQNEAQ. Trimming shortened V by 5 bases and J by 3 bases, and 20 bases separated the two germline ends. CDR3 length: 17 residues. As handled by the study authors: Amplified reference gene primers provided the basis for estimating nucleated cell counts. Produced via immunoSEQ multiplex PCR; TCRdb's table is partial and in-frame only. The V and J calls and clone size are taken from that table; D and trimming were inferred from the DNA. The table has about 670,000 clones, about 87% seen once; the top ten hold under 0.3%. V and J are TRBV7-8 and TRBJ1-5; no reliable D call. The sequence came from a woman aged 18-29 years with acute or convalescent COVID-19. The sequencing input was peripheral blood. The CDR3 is CASSLIIGGRPNQPQHF. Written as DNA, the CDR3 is TGTGCCAGCAGCCTAATTATCGGAGGGCGGCCCAATCAGCCCCAGCATTTT.